This TCR beta chain appears in the sequencing data of a study of blood T cell repertoires in COVID-19 (dated by TCRdb to about 2020). Regarding the complete study: Samples covering the acute and convalescent phases of COVID-19 were provided by collaborators in the United States, Italy and Spain. The samples were drawn from two sources: the first 160 participants of the ongoing ImmuneRACE study, and 1,000 to 1,500 subjects contributed by 6 global collaborators. A freely available public database, intended as a resource for researchers studying the immune response to SARS-CoV-2, is where the repertoires were released. Nearly every sample came with metadata listing a de-identified subject ID, COVID-19 status, age in years and sex. The material from the prospective study consisted of cDNA or gDNA derived from T cells, B-cell-depleted T cells, or PBMCs. Where available, HLA class I and class II types were obtained from metadata supplied by the sample provider rather than from assay-based typing. Subjects who had been exposed to COVID-19, were actively infected with it, or had recovered from it provided the deeply sampled blood TCRbeta repertoires that made up the dataset.

The CDR3, cysteine through phenylalanine, is 12 amino acids long. Just the 36-base CDR3 DNA is kept, in frame starting at base 1. V and J are trimmed by 2 bases and 5 bases, and the gene matches miss 0 bases of the junction. TCRbeta CDR3 regions were amplified from genomic DNA by means of the immunoSEQ Assay, a bias-controlled multiplex PCR. On the authors' methods: Within the assay, amplification of reference gene primers was used to estimate how many nucleated cells each sample contained. Sequence reads were collapsed and filtered to measure the absolute abundance of every unique TCRbeta CDR3 rearrangement. For each sample, productive Simpson clonality was calculated by taking the square root of Simpson's diversity index across productive rearrangements. Sourced from immuneACCESS, this table was stored by TCRdb with only in-frame sequences that have V and J called. A share of the clones is absent; for the studies checked, an unresolved V gene accounts for under half, and the remainder has no known explanation. The DNA was the basis for D and trimming; V, J and clone size are from that table. This sample comprises some 230,000 clones, roughly four fifths of them detected only once. The leading ten clones occupy approximately 2.9% of the sample.

Another Seattle source contributed samples from volunteer blood donors who had recovered from COVID-19. The collaborating institutions used their own protocols to collect whole blood in K2EDTA tubes. Collaborator samples were shipped for TCRbeta analysis as frozen whole blood, isolated PBMCs, or DNA extracted from either sample type. Regarding this clone: Its antigen specificity is not known. No quality values exist for individual bases; no much larger clone is one base distant.

Broad study findings and their caveats: The quantity of clinical and demographic metadata differed by source and by participant and was supplied without curation.

The receptor was derived from a woman between 25 and 40 years old who had recovered from COVID-19. The rearranged segments are TRBV12-3 or TRBV12-4 and TRBJ2-7, with 7 junctional bases fitting TRBD2. Sequencing input: peripheral blood. DNA sequence: TGTGCCAGCAGTTTAAGCGGGAACGAGCAGTACTTC. Translated, it reads CASSLSGNEQYF.